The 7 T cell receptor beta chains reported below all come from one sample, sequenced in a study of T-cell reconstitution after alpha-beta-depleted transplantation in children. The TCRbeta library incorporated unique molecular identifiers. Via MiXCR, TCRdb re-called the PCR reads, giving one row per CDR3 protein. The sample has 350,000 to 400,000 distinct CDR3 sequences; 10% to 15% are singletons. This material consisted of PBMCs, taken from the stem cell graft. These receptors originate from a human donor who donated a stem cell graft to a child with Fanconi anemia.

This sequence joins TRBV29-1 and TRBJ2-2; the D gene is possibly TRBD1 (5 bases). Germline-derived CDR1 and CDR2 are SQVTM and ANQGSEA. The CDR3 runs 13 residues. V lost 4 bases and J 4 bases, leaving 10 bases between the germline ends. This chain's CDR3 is CSVAQGFTGELFF. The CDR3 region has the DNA TGCAGCGTTGCCCAGGGTTTCACCGGGGAGCTGTTTTTT.

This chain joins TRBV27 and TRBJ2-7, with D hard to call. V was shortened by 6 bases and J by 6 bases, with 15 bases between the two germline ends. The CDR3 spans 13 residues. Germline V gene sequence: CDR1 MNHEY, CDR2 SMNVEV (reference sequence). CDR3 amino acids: CASSPTTTGEQYF. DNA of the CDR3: TGTGCCAGCAGCCCCACCACGACGGGCGAGCAGTACTTC.

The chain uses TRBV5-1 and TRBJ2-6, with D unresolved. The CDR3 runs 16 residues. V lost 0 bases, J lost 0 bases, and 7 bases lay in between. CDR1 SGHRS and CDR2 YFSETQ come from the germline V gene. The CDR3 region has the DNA TGCGCCAGCAGCTTGGGGGTGACCTCTGGGGCCAACGTCCTGACTTTC. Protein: CASSLGVTSGANVLTF.

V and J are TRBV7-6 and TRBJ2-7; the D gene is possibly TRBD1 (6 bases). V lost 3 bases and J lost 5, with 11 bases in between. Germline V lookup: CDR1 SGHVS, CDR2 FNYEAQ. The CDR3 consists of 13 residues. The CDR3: CASSFTNRDEQYF. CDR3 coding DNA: TGTGCCAGCAGCTTCACAAACAGGGACGAGCAGTACTTC.

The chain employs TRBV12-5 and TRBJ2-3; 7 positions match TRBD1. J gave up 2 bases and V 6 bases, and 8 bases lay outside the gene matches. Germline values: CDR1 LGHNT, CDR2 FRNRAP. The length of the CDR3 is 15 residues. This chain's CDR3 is CASGWEGGPTDTQYF. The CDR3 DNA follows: TGTGCTAGTGGGTGGGAAGGGGGCCCCACAGATACGCAGTATTTT.

CDR3 in amino acids: CASSLVQRGGNEQFF. The CDR3 nucleotides are TGTGCCAGCAGCTTAGTTCAGCGGGGAGGCAATGAGCAGTTCTTC. V and J are TRBV7-2 and TRBJ2-1; 7 positions agree with TRBD2. Germline V gives CDR1 SGHTA, CDR2 FQGNSA. This CDR3 comprises 15 residues. Trimming took 1 base from V and 6 from J; bases not matched to a gene: 6.

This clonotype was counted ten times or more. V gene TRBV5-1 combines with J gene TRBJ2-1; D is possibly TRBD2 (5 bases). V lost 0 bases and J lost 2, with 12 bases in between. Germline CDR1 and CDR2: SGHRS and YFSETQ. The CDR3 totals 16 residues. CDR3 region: CASSLELAGAYNEQFF. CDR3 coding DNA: TGCGCCAGCAGCTTGGAGCTAGCCGGGGCCTACAATGAGCAGTTCTTC.